This T cell receptor (beta chain) was profiled in a study of CD8 T cells in Susac syndrome. RNA, at about 0.45 to 1 ug, was reverse transcribed with random hexamers. TCRdb re-derived calls from the immunoSEQ multiplex PCR reads in MiXCR, one entry per CDR3 protein. The sample has 160,000 or so distinct CDR3 sequences, roughly 94% seen once. Germline trimming cut 0 bases from V and 4 bases from J; bases unmatched to any gene: 9. CDR1 and CDR2 (germline): LGHNA, YNFKEQ. CDR3 length equals 17 residues. The V gene is TRBV4-2, the J gene TRBJ1-5; the match to TRBD1 covers 7 bases. The clonotype comes from a human donor with multiple sclerosis. The sample was CD4+ T cells from PBMCs. Here the CDR3 DNA reads TGTGCCAGCAGCCAAGATCCCGGGCAGGGGGATAATCAGCCCCAGCATTTT. Its translation: CASSQDPGQGDNQPQHF.